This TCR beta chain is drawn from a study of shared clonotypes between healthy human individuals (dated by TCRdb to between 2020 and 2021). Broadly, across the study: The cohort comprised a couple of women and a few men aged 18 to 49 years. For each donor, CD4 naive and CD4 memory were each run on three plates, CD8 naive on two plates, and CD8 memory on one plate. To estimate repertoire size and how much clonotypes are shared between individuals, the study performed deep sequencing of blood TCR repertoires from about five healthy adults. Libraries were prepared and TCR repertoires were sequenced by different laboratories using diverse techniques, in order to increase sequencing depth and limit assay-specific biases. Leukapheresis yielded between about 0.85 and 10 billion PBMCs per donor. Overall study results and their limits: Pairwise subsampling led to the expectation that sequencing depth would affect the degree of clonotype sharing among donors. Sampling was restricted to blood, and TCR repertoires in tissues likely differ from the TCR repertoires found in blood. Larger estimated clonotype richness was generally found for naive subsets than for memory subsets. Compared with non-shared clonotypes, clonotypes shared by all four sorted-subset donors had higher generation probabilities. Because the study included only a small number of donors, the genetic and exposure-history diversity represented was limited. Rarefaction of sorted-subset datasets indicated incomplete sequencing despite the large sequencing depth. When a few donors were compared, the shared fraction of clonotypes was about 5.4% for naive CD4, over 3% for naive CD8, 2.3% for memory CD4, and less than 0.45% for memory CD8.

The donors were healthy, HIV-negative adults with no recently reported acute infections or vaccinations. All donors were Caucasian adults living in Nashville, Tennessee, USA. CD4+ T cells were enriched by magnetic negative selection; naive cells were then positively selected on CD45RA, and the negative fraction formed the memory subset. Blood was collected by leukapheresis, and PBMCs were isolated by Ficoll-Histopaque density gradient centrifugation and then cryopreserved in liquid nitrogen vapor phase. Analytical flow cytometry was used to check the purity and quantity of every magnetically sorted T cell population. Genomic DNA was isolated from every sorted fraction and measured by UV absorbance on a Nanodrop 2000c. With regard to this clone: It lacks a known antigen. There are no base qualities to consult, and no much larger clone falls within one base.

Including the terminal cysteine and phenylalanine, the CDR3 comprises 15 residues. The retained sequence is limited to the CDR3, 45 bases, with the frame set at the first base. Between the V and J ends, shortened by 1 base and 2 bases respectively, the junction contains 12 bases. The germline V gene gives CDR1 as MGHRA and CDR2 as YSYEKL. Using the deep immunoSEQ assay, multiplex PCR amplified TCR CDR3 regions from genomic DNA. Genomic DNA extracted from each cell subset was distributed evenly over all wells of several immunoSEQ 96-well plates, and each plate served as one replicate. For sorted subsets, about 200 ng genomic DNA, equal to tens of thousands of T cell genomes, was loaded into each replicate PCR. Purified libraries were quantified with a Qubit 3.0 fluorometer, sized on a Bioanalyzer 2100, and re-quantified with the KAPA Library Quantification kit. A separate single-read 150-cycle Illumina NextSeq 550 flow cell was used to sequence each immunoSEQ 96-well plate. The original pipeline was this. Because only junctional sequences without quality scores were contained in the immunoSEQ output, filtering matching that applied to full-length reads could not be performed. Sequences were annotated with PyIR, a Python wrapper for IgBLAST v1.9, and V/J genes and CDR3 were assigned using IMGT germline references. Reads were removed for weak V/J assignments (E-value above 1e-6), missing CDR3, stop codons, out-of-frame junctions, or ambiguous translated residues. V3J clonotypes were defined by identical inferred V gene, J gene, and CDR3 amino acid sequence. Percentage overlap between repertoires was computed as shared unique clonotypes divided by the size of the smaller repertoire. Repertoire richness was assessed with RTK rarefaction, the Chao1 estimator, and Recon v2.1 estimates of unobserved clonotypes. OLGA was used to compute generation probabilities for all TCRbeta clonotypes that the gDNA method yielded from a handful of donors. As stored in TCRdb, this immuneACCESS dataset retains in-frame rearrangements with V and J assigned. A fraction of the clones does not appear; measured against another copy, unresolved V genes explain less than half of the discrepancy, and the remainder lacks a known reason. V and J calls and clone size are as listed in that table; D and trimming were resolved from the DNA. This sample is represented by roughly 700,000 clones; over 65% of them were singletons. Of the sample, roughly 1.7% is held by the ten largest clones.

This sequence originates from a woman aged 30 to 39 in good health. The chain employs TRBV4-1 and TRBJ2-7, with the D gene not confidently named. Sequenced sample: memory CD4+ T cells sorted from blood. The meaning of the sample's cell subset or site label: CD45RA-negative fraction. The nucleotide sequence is TGCGCCAGCAGCCAAGCCTCGACTGTCACCTACGAGCAGTACTTC. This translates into CASSQASTVTYEQYF.